A single sample is the source of the 5 T cell receptor beta chains below, sequenced in a study of T cell repertoires and Cas9 in healthy adults. Using immunoSEQ multiplex PCR, the repertoire was profiled, and TCRdb retains in-frame clones only, with some absent. Found here are fewer than 15,000 clones, roughly 89% of them singletons; the top ten hold over 2%. Sequences were obtained from Tregs (CD4+, CD25+, CD127-, CD137-, CD154-) from PBMCs; culture status not recorded. The origin of the receptors is a human donor in good health.

The chain couples TRBV5-5 to TRBJ2-2; 10 nucleotides match TRBD1. This CDR3 contains 16 residues. Germline V CDR1 and CDR2: SGHKS, YYEKEE (reference sequence). Trimming cost V 4 bases and J 3 bases; bases outside gene matches: 6. The CDR3 DNA sequence: TGTGCCAGCAGCCCAGGACAGGGGGGCCACACCGGGGAGCTGTTTTTT. It codes for CASSPGQGGHTGELFF.

The CDR3 region is CASSIRGVFETQYF. The CDR3 DNA follows: TGTGCCAGTAGTATTCGTGGGGTATTCGAGACCCAGTACTTC. V is TRBV19 and J is TRBJ2-5; D is unclear. Per germline, CDR1 LNHDA and CDR2 SQIVND (reference sequence). This CDR3 has 14 amino acids. V dropped 3 bases and J dropped 5 bases, with 13 bases sitting between them.

The gene calls are TRBV10-2 and TRBJ2-1, with 7 bases identical to TRBD1. Trimming cost V 2 bases and J 10 bases; bases outside gene matches: 2. The CDR3 is 12 residues long. Germline V gene sequence: CDR1 WSHSY, CDR2 SAAADI. In nucleotides, the CDR3 is TGCGCCAGCAGTGAGACGGACAGGGAGCAGTTCTTC. Translated: CASSETDREQFF.

The V gene is TRBV7-6, the J gene TRBJ2-7; D might be TRBD1 or TRBD2, each matching 5 bases. Per germline, CDR1 SGHVS and CDR2 FNYEAQ. The CDR3 spans 15 residues. Between the trimmed V and J ends, which lost 0 bases and 4 bases, there was a span of 13 bases. Here the CDR3 reads CASSLARDREYEQYF. The CDR3 coding sequence is TGTGCCAGCAGCTTAGCCCGGGACCGAGAATACGAGCAGTACTTC.

CDR3 protein: CASSLDFAGGTYEQYF. The CDR3 DNA reads TGCGCCAGCAGCTTGGATTTCGCGGGGGGTACCTACGAGCAGTACTTC. The rearrangement joins TRBV5-1 to TRBJ2-7; 8 bases map to TRBD2. Per germline, CDR1 SGHRS and CDR2 YFSETQ. The CDR3 runs to 16 residues. J lost 2 bases, V lost 0 bases, and 7 bases had no gene match.